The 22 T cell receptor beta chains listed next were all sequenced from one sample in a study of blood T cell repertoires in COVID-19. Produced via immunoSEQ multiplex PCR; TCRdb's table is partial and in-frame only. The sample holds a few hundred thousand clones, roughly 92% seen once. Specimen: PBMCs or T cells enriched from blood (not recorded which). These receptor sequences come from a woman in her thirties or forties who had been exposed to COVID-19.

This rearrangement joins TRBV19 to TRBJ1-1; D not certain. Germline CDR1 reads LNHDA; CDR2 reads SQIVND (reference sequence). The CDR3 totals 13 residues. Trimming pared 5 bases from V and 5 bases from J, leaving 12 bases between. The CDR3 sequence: CASSPGRGTEAFF. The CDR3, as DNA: TGTGCCAGTAGTCCTGGTCGGGGAACTGAAGCTTTCTTT.

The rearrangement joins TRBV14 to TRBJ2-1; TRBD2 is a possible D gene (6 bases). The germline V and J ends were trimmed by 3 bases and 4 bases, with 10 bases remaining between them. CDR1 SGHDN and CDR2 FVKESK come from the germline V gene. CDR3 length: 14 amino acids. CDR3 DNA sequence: TGTGCCAGCAGCCAGCGGGGCTTATACAATGAGCAGTTCTTC. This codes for CASSQRGLYNEQFF.

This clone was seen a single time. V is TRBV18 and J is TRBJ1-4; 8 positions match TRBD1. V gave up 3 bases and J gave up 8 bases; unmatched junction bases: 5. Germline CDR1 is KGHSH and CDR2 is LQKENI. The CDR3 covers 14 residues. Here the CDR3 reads CASSPQGATEKLFF. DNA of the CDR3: TGTGCCAGCTCACCTCAGGGGGCCACGGAAAAACTGTTTTTT.

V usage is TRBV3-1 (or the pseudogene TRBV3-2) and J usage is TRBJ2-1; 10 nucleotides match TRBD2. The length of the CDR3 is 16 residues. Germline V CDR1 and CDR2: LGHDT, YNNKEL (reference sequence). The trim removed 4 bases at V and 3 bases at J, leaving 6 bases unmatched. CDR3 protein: CASSPLTSGLYNEQFF. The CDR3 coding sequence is TGTGCCAGCAGCCCCCTGACTAGCGGGCTCTACAATGAGCAGTTCTTC.

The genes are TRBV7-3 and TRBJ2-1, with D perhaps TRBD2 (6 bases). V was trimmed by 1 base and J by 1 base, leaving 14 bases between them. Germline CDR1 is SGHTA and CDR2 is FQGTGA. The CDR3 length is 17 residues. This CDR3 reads CASSLRPGGESYNEQFF. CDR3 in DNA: TGTGCCAGCAGCTTAAGACCCGGCGGGGAGTCCTACAATGAGCAGTTCTTC.

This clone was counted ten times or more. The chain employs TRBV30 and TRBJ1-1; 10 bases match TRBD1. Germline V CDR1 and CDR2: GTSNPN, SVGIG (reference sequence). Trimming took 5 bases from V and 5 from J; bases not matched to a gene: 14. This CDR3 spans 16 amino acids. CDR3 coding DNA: TGTGCCTGGGTCTTTCGGGACAGGGGAATCCGAACTGAAGCTTTCTTT. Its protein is CAWVFRDRGIRTEAFF.

DNA for the CDR3: TGTGCCTGGAGACAGGGAGTAAAACTGTTTTTT. Its translation: CAWRQGVKLFF. V and J are TRBV30 and TRBJ1-4; TRBD1 is a possible D gene (6 bases). This CDR3 region has 11 residues. Per the germline V gene, CDR1 is GTSNPN and CDR2 is SVGIG (reference sequence). V was shortened by 3 bases and J by 10 bases, with 9 bases between the two germline ends.

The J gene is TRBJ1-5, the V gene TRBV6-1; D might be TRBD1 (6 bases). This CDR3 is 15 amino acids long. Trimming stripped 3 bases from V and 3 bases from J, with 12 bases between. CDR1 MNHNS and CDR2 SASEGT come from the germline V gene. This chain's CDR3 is CASSDPDRNNQPQHF. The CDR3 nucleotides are TGTGCCAGCAGTGACCCTGACAGGAACAATCAGCCCCAGCATTTT.

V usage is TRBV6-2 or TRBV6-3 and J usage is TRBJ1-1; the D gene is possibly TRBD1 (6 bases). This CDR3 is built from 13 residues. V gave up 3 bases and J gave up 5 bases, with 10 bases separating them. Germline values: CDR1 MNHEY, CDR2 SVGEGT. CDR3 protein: CASSYGGRTEAFF. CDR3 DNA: TGTGCCAGCAGTTATGGGGGCCGGACTGAAGCTTTCTTT.

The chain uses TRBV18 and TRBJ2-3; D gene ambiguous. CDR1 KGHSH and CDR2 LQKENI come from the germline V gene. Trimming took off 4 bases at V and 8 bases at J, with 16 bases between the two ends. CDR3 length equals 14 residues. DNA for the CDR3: TGTGCCAGCTCACGCCCACTTGATGGCGGTACGCAGTATTTT. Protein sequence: CASSRPLDGGTQYF.

In DNA form, the CDR3 reads TGTGCCAGCAGCTCTACAGGGTTTAGTCAGCCCCAGCATTTT. Translating gives CASSSTGFSQPQHF. The chain carries TRBV6-5 and TRBJ1-5; D might be TRBD1 (6 bases). This CDR3 is 14 amino acids long. Germline CDR1 reads MNHEY; CDR2 reads SVGAGI. The V end was cut by 6 bases, the J end by 6 bases, with 15 bases between.

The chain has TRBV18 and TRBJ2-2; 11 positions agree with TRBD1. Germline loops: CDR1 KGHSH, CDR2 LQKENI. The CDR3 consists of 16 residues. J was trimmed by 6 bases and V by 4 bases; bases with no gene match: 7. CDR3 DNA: TGTGCCAGCTCACTGACTCCGGGACAGGGGGCCGGGGAGCTGTTTTTT. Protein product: CASSLTPGQGAGELFF.

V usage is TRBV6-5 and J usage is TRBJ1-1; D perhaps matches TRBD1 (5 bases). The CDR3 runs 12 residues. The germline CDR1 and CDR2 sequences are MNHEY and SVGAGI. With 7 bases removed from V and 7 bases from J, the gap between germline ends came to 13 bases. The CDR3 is CASKSLTVEAFF. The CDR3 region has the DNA TGTGCCAGCAAGTCCCTGACAGTTGAAGCTTTCTTT.

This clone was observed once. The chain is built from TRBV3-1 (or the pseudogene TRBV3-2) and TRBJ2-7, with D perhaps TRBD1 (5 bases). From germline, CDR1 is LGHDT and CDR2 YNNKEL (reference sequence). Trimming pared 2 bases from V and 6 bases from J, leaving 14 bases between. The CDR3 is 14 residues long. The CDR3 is CASSQSSGQGEQYF. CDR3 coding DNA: TGTGCCAGCAGCCAATCGTCTGGGCAGGGCGAGCAGTACTTC.

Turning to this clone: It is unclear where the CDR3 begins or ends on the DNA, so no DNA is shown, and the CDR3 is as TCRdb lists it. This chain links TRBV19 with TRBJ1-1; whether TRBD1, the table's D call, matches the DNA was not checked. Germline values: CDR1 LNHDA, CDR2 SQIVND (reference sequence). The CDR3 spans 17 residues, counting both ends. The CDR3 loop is CASTSGQAIRGGTEAFF.

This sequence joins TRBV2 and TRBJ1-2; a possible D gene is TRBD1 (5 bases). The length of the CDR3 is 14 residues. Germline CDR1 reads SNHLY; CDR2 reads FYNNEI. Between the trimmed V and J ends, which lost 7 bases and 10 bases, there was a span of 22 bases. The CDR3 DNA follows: TGTGCCAGCACGACCACACTAGCGGGGGTAAACTACACCTTC. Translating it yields CASTTTLAGVNYTF.

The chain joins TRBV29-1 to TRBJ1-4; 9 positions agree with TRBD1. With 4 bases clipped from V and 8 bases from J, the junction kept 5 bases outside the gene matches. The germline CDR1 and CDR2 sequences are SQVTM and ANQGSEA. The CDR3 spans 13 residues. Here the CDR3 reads CSVGTGAGEKLFF. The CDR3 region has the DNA TGCAGCGTTGGGACAGGGGCAGGGGAAAAACTGTTTTTT.

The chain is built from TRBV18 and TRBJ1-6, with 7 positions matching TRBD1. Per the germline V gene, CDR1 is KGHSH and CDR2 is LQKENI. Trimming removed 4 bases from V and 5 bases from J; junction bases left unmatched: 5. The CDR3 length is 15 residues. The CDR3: CASSRNGQDNSPLHF. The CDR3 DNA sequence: TGTGCCAGCTCACGCAACGGACAGGATAATTCACCCCTCCACTTT. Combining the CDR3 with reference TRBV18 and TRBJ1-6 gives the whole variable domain NAGVMQNPRHLVRRRGQEARLRCSPMKGHSHVYWYRQLPEEGLKFMVYLQKENIIDESGMPKERFSAEFPKEGPSILRIQQVVRGDSAAYFCASSRNGQDNSPLHFGNGTRLTVT.

CDR3 in DNA: TGTGCCAGCAGTCTCAAACCGGGACAGGGACACAATGAGCAGTTCTTC. It specifies CASSLKPGQGHNEQFF. V is TRBV27 and J is TRBJ2-1, with TRBD1 identical over 9 bases. The CDR3 is made up of 16 amino acids. CDR1 MNHEY and CDR2 SMNVEV come from the germline V gene (reference sequence). Losses at the gene ends were 5 bases for V and 5 bases for J; bases not matched to a gene: 10.

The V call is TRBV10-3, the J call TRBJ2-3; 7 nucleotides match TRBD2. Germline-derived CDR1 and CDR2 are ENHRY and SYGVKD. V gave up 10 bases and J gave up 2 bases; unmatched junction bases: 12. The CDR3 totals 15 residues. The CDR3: CATKSASGPTDTQYF. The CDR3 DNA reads TGTGCCACCAAGAGCGCTAGCGGACCCACAGATACGCAGTATTTT.

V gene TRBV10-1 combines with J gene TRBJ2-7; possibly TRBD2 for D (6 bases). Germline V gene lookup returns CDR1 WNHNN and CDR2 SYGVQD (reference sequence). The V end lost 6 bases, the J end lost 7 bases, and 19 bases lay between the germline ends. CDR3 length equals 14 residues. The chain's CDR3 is CASSKSAIGGEQYF. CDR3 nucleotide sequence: TGCGCCAGCAGCAAATCGGCGATCGGGGGTGAGCAGTACTTC.

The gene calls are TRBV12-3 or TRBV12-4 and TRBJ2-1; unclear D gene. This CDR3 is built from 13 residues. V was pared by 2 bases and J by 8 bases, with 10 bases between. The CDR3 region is CASSLSRVDEQFF. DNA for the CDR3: TGTGCCAGCAGTTTAAGTCGGGTTGATGAGCAGTTCTTC.